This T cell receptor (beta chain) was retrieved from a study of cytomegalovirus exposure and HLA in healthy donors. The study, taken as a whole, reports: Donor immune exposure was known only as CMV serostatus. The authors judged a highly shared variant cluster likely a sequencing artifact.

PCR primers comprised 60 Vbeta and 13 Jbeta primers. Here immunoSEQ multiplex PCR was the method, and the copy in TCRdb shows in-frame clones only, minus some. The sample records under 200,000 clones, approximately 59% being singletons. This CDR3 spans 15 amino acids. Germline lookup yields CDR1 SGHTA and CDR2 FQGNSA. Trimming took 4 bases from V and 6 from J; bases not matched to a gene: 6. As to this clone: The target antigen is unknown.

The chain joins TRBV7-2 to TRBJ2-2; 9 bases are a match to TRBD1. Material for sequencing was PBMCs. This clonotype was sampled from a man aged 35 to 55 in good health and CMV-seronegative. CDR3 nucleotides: TGTGCCAGCAGCTCCGGGACAGGGATCTCCGGGGAGCTGTTTTTT. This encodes CASSSGTGISGELFF.